The rows below give T cell receptor beta chains drawn from one sample of a study of T-cell memory formation after mild COVID-19. TCRdb analysed the 5' RACE reads with MiXCR anew, one entry per CDR3 protein. The table has around 220,000 distinct CDR3 sequences, around 17% seen once. The specimen was PBMCs or a T cell subset sorted from them (not recorded which). Source of these receptors: a man between 18 and 35 years old who had mild COVID-19 (a few samples of this study predate the infection). Cell type and time point are not known. CDR3s include the opening cysteine and the closing phenylalanine or tryptophan. The D gene is left open where the match is weak. The size field is filled for only some rows; it gives once, few, many or a size class.

cdr3_nt | cdr3_aa | clone_size | v_call | d_call | j_call
TGTGCCAGCAGCCAAGGAGCTAGTGTCACAGATACGCAGTATTTT | CASSQGASVTDTQYF | few | TRBV14 | NA | TRBJ2-3
TGTGCCAGTAGTAAGGCAGCCACGAACACCGGGGAGCTGTTTTTT | CASSKAATNTGELFF | NA | TRBV19 | NA | TRBJ2-2
TGTGCCAGCAGGGACAGGGAGGAGACCCAGTACTTC | CASRDREETQYF | NA | TRBV6-2/TRBV6-3 | TRBD1 | TRBJ2-5
TGTGCCAGCAGCCAAGAGGAATCAGGGGGGCGTTATGGCTACACCTTC | CASSQEESGGRYGYTF | few | TRBV4-2 | TRBD1 | TRBJ1-2
TGCGCCAGCAGCTTTTCGTCAGGGGACTATGGCTACACCTTC | CASSFSSGDYGYTF | many | TRBV5-1 | NA | TRBJ1-2
TGTGCCAGCAGCTGGGGCCTACCGCTGACTAGGGGGTGGACCCAGTACTTC | CASSWGLPLTRGWTQYF | many | TRBV7-2 | NA | TRBJ2-5
TGCAGTGCTAGTGGCGGACTGTTACAAGAGACCCAGTACTTC | CSASGGLLQETQYF | few | TRBV20-1 | NA | TRBJ2-5
TGCAGCGGTCTACCTGGGGCCAACGTCCTGACTTTC | CSGLPGANVLTF | NA | TRBV29-1 | NA | TRBJ2-6
TGTGCCACCAGTGTCTCCGGGACAGGGATTCAGCCCCAGCATTTT | CATSVSGTGIQPQHF | few | TRBV24-1 | TRBD1 | TRBJ1-5
TGTGCCAGCAGACGGACTAGCGGGGGTTTATCAGAGACCCAGTACTTC | CASRRTSGGLSETQYF | NA | TRBV6-1 | TRBD2 | TRBJ2-5
TGCAGTGCTAGCCCCGAATACGAGCAGTACTTC | CSASPEYEQYF | many | TRBV20-1 | NA | TRBJ2-7
TGTGCCAGCAGTTTATATCAGAACACCGGGGAGCTGTTTTTT | CASSLYQNTGELFF | few | TRBV12-3/TRBV12-4 | NA | TRBJ2-2
TGTGCCATCAGTGCGCGGGGACAGAGCAATCAGCCCCAGCATTTT | CAISARGQSNQPQHF | few | TRBV10-3 | TRBD1 | TRBJ1-5
TGTGCCAGCAGTTTTACAGGGATATATCAGCCCCAGCATTTT | CASSFTGIYQPQHF | many | TRBV2 | NA | TRBJ1-5
TGTGCCATCAGTGGATGGACAGCCGACGCGGTAATGGGCTACACCTTC | CAISGWTADAVMGYTF | few | TRBV10-3 | NA | TRBJ1-2
TGTGCCAGCAGCCAGGGACAGGGGCTTACTCAGCCCCAGCATTTT | CASSQGQGLTQPQHF | NA | TRBV4-2 | TRBD1 | TRBJ1-5
TGTGCCAGCAGCTTACGGCGGGGAACCTACGAGCAGTACTTC | CASSLRRGTYEQYF | NA | TRBV7-2 | NA | TRBJ2-7
TGTGCCAGTAGCCAAGCATGGAATCAGCCCCAGCATTTT | CASSQAWNQPQHF | few | TRBV19 | NA | TRBJ1-5
TGCAGTGCCAAAGACTTAGTAGGAGTTCCTGAAGCTTTCTTT | CSAKDLVGVPEAFF | NA | TRBV20-1 | NA | TRBJ1-1
TGCGCCAGCAGCTCTGGTGGGTTGGTGGATACGCAGTATTTT | CASSSGGLVDTQYF | NA | TRBV5-1 | NA | TRBJ2-3
TGTGCCAGCAGTGACAGGGGCCAAGGGGGCTACACCTTC | CASSDRGQGGYTF | few | TRBV12-3/TRBV12-4 | TRBD1 | TRBJ1-2
TGTGCCAGTTCGATCGGACTGTCCAACGGGGAGCTGTTTTTT | CASSIGLSNGELFF | many | TRBV2 | NA | TRBJ2-2
TGCGCCAGCAGCTTCGGGACTAGCGGATCCACAGATACGCAGTATTTT | CASSFGTSGSTDTQYF | many | TRBV5-1 | TRBD2 | TRBJ2-3
TGTGCCAGCAGTCTCGGACTAGCGGGGGGGGCCCACACAGATACGCAGTATTTT | CASSLGLAGGAHTDTQYF | NA | TRBV7-2 | TRBD2 | TRBJ2-3
TGTGCCTGGAATGTCTGGGGTGAGGATTCACCCCTCCACTTT | CAWNVWGEDSPLHF | NA | TRBV30 | NA | TRBJ1-6
TGTGCCAGCAGCGCAGCGGGATCTACAGATACGCAGTATTTT | CASSAAGSTDTQYF | many | TRBV9 | TRBD2 | TRBJ2-3
TGTGCCAGCGGACTGGGCGGGACTGTATTAGCCAAAAACATTCAGTACTTC | CASGLGGTVLAKNIQYF | NA | TRBV12-3/TRBV12-4 | NA | TRBJ2-4
TGTGCCAGCAGTGAAGCGACACAGGGGAACGAGCAGTACTTC | CASSEATQGNEQYF | NA | TRBV6-1 | TRBD1 | TRBJ2-7
TGTGCCAGCAGCCCGGGAGCGGAAATTAACACTGAAGCTTTCTTT | CASSPGAEINTEAFF | NA | TRBV9 | NA | TRBJ1-1
TGTGCCAGCAGCCCTTTTGCGGGGGGCGACGAGCAGTACTTC | CASSPFAGGDEQYF | NA | TRBV7-3 | TRBD2 | TRBJ2-7
TGTGCCAGCAGTACTCAGACAGCGAACTATGGCTACACCTTC | CASSTQTANYGYTF | many | TRBV12-3/TRBV12-4 | NA | TRBJ1-2
TGTGCCAGCAGCCGGGACCCGACGGGCAATCAGCCCCAGCATTTT | CASSRDPTGNQPQHF | few | TRBV11-2 | NA | TRBJ1-5
TGCGCCAGCAGCCAAGGTCAGCCCTCTGGAAACACCATATATTTT | CASSQGQPSGNTIYF | NA | TRBV4-3 | NA | TRBJ1-3
TGTGCCAGCAGCTTACTCTCGGGACAGGGAGGCTATGGCTACACCTTC | CASSLLSGQGGYGYTF | NA | TRBV7-9 | TRBD1 | TRBJ1-2
TGTGCCAGCAGCCATGACAGTTTTAATAATGAAAAACTGTTTTTT | CASSHDSFNNEKLFF | NA | TRBV4-2 | NA | TRBJ1-4
TGCAGCGTTGAGGCTTCGACAGGGGGGACTGAAGCTTTCTTT | CSVEASTGGTEAFF | NA | TRBV29-1 | TRBD1 | TRBJ1-1
TGTGCTAGCAGCTTAGGTGGGGGCAACCAAGAGACCCAGTACTTC | CASSLGGGNQETQYF | NA | TRBV7-7 | NA | TRBJ2-5
TGTGCCAGCAGCCCCGGGGGGGATAACTATGGCTACACCTTC | CASSPGGDNYGYTF | few | TRBV7-2 | NA | TRBJ1-2
TGCAGCGTTGATCACGGAAACTATGGCTACACCTTC | CSVDHGNYGYTF | few | TRBV29-1 | NA | TRBJ1-2
TGTGCCAGCAACCCGGACAGTTCTCAACCTTATTCACCCCTCCACTTT | CASNPDSSQPYSPLHF | few | TRBV6-1 | NA | TRBJ1-6
TGTGCCAGCAGCTTAGAAGGGGCGTTCGGAGATACGCAGTATTTT | CASSLEGAFGDTQYF | NA | TRBV7-6 | NA | TRBJ2-3